This T cell receptor beta chain was sequenced in a study of T-cell memory formation after mild COVID-19 (dated by TCRdb to the early 2020s). Study-wide context: TCR sequence clusters from the two donors were found to be largely donor specific. Two young, previously healthy adult volunteers made up the cohort, one male and one female. In a couple of donors, T-cell clones that expanded and contracted after mild COVID-19 were tracked by sequencing TCRalpha and TCRbeta repertoires over time.

Measured from the cysteine to the phenylalanine, the CDR3 is 12 residues long. Here the CDR3 DNA is all that survives: 36 bases in frame from base 1. This clonotype was seen a handful of times. The antigen it binds to is not known. No much larger clone exists at a distance of one base, and base qualities are not known. Sequencing was performed on an Illumina NovaSeq 6000. TCRalpha and TCRbeta cDNA libraries were built by 5'RACE with constant-segment primers, adding sample barcodes and unique molecular identifiers. Trizol reagent was used to extract RNA from every sample. Libraries were amplified in two PCR steps, with a second sample barcode and Illumina TruSeq adapters added in the second step. The libraries were sequenced on an Illumina NovaSeq using 2 x 150 bp paired-end reads. The published analysis was carried out like this. Reads were demultiplexed and collapsed into UMI-guided consensus sequences with migec v1.2.7. With mixcr v2.1.11, UMI consensuses were aligned to TRA and TRB V and J templates and assembled into clonotypes. A clonotype was counted as expanded or contracted only if both edgeR and NoisET called the change significant, with noise models trained on biological replicates. For edgeR calls, the thresholds were a false discovery rate-adjusted p below 0.01 and a log2 fold-change of 1. As an exploratory analysis of dynamics, PCA with hierarchical clustering was applied to max-normalized trajectories of the 1000 most abundant clonotypes. Each responding clone was given a CD4 or CD8 phenotype based on the CD4+ and CD8+ repertoires, which had been sequenced separately. TCRdb cleaned the public reads at Q25 with fastp, built clones with MiXCR and kept in-frame beta chains. Merged by CDR3 protein, the rows form single entries marked with the most common genes and DNA. TCRdb's processing, not the authors' own work, is the source of the V and J calls. This sample gives 560,000 or so distinct CDR3 sequences in total; about 18% of them show up just once. The ten largest make up about 7.4% of the sample.

Ficoll-Paque density gradient centrifugation was used to isolate PBMCs. On the study overall, not on this receptor specifically: Clones that contracted from day 15 to 85 showed balanced CD4/CD8 phenotypes, whereas a second wave of clones that expanded from day 15 to 37 leaned towards CD4+. Some responding clones were detected in pre-infection memory, which suggested that pre-existing cross-reactive memory T cells had joined the SARS-CoV-2 response. SARS-CoV-2 specificity of the second-wave clones peaking on day 37 was not confirmed. Only two mild cases were covered in the study, and larger cohorts including severe cases with pre-infection samples were considered necessary. Contracting CD4+ clones were located mainly in the CM and EM memory subsets, whereas CD8+ clones were found to be enriched in EMRA.

This receptor was obtained from an adult woman who had mild COVID-19 (a few samples of this study predate the infection). The sample titles of this study are shuffled in the database, so cell type and time point are left out; the donor was told from shared clones. The chain is encoded by TRBV21-1 joined to TRBJ2-5. TRBV21-1 is a documented pseudogene. Sequenced: PBMCs or a T cell subset sorted from them (not recorded which). The CDR3 loop reads CASSKNTETQYF. At the DNA level, the sequence is TGTGCCAGCAGCAAAAATACGGAGACCCAGTACTTC.